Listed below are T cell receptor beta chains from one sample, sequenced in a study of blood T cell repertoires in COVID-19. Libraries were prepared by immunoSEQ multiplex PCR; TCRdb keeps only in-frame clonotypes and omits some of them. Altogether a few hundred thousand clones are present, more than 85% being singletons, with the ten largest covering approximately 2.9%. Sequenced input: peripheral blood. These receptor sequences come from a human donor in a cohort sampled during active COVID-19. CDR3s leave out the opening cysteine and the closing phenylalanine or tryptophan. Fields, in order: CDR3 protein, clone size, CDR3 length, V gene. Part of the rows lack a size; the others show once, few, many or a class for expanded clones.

CDR3aa: SVDIGASGKLDTQY; abundance: -; len: 14; v_gene: TRBV29-1
CDR3aa: ASRTGSHEQY; abundance: -; len: 10; v_gene: TRBV27
CDR3aa: ASSPRGPRY; abundance: -; len: 9; v_gene: TRBV11-2
CDR3aa: ASRGATVPYNEQF; abundance: -; len: 13; v_gene: TRBV2
CDR3aa: ASSPSGSRGYEQY; abundance: -; len: 13; v_gene: TRBV5-1
CDR3aa: ATSRESPSSGNTIY; abundance: -; len: 14; v_gene: TRBV15
CDR3aa: ASRIARDRGYEQY; abundance: -; len: 13; v_gene: TRBV19
CDR3aa: ASSPIGGDTGELF; abundance: -; len: 13; v_gene: TRBV18
CDR3aa: ASSLVFVGLAGGSEQF; abundance: -; len: 16; v_gene: TRBV7-6
CDR3aa: ASSFGLAGGGWETQY; abundance: -; len: 15; v_gene: TRBV7-8
CDR3aa: ASSQWASQSVGLAGNTIY; abundance: -; len: 18; v_gene: TRBV4-1
CDR3aa: ASSPGTDGAGPYGYT; abundance: -; len: 15; v_gene: TRBV11-2
CDR3aa: ASSLLAGDEQY; abundance: -; len: 11; v_gene: TRBV5-1
CDR3aa: ASRYGFRQPEAF; abundance: -; len: 12; v_gene: TRBV2
CDR3aa: ASSGQGLDTQY; abundance: -; len: 11; v_gene: TRBV12-3/TRBV12-4
CDR3aa: ASRGTGYGYT; abundance: -; len: 10; v_gene: TRBV28
CDR3aa: AIPGKPGYVAF; abundance: once; len: 11; v_gene: TRBV6-5
CDR3aa: ASSHRWGGAPSSYEQY; abundance: -; len: 16; v_gene: TRBV27
CDR3aa: ASSVGQADSPLH; abundance: -; len: 12; v_gene: TRBV9
CDR3aa: SASWREGSHNQPQH; abundance: -; len: 14; v_gene: TRBV20-1
CDR3aa: ASSQGTGNVAEAF; abundance: -; len: 13; v_gene: TRBV7-9
CDR3aa: ASSQVRLSGANVLT; abundance: -; len: 14; v_gene: TRBV14
CDR3aa: ASSRARQGEAF; abundance: -; len: 11; v_gene: TRBV11-2
CDR3aa: TSSQDGAAGVGTQY; abundance: -; len: 14; v_gene: TRBV1
CDR3aa: ASSRLFLGQLGYNEQF; abundance: -; len: 16; v_gene: TRBV3-1/TRBV3-2
CDR3aa: ASSRSSGGGEQY; abundance: -; len: 12; v_gene: TRBV7-2
CDR3aa: ASSQDGDRSNTEAF; abundance: -; len: 14; v_gene: TRBV4-2
CDR3aa: ASSFGQGRETQY; abundance: -; len: 12; v_gene: TRBV5-1
CDR3aa: ASSLTSGVTDTQY; abundance: -; len: 13; v_gene: TRBV7-9
CDR3aa: ASRSRDRENYGYT; abundance: -; len: 13; v_gene: TRBV4-1
CDR3aa: ASKVAGDQPQH; abundance: once; len: 11; v_gene: TRBV6-5